Given below is one T cell receptor (beta chain) in context. Its antigen has not been determined. The sequenced fragment ends 3 residues before the CDR3 boundary, so the rest is inferred from the germline J gene. CDR1 and CDR2, looked up from the germline V gene, are SGHRS and YFSETQ. The trim is 2 bases for V and 1 base for J, with a gap of 12 bases between the germline ends. The CDR3 spans 16 residues, from the cysteine through the phenylalanine. Sequencing covers 39 bases of the CDR3, shown here with the frame starting at base 1. The source of the sample is a study of T cells in women clearing cervical HPV infection listed by TCRdb under 2018. About the study as a whole: The cases were some 26 women with histologically confirmed HPV16-related CIN3 or worse, and 2 of those women had invasive cancers. Blood from cases was collected at the visit where the lesion was first found, while blood from controls was collected once the infection could no longer be detected. As quality controls, five blinded duplicates were added to each group, bringing the total to roughly 60 samples made up of some 50 participants and 10 or so replicates. Since only a few of the women had HLA typing available, the possibility that HLA type was acting as a confounder could not be ruled out. Cases and controls were matched on year of sample collection and on age within five years. Controls were 25 or so women whose single incident HPV16 infection cleared within 12 months without precancer or cancer developing. The parent cohort enrolled 10,049 women aged 18 or older in Guanacaste, Costa Rica, in about 1993 to 1994 and followed the women for around seven years. Median age was roughly 35 years in cases versus roughly 37 in controls, and baseline characteristics did not differ significantly. For cases, a median interval of 149 days, with an interquartile range of about 90 to 210 days, was observed between lesion detection and blood sampling. This exploratory proof-of-principle case-control study, nested within the Guanacaste HPV Natural History Study in Costa Rica, compared TCR repertoires among women with different cervical HPV16 outcomes. The investigation overall reported the following: The cross-sectional design could not show whether associations preceded infection or resulted from it; effector/memory subsets and HPV-specific T cells were not isolated. Cases were distinguished from controls with an estimated AUC of roughly 0.82 by random forest classifiers combining richness and V gene abundances. Cases had lower TRBV6-7 relative abundance than controls (about 0.1% versus 0.15%; Bonferroni P = 0.0008). Because the number of T cells per sample was unknown, the richness differences could reflect varying T-cell content rather than repertoire biology. Significantly higher TCR repertoire richness was observed in CIN3+ cases than in controls across sequencing depths, whereas no difference in evenness was found.

Every participant had a single incident cervical HPV16 infection, and prevalent HPV16 infections were excluded. Cervical HPV DNA was detected by MY09/MY11 PCR and genotyped by dot-blot hybridization. Fifteen mL of heparinized blood were centrifuged, and the buffy coat was aliquoted, frozen at -30°C, then stored at -80°C. Genomic DNA was extracted from buffy coat specimens using QIAGEN kits. TCR beta CDR3 regions were amplified by multiplex PCR using the immunoSEQ assay from an average of approximately 1,200 ng genomic DNA per sample. To correct primer bias, the assay used a complete synthetic TCR repertoire to set an amplification baseline. The amplicons were sequenced on the Illumina platform. Per the source publication's procedure: Sequences were error-corrected by clustering with frequency ratios and a modified nearest-neighbor algorithm, then analyzed in the immunoSEQ Analyzer with IMGT gene definitions. At each rarefaction depth, TCR richness and evenness were averaged across 20 rarefaction repeats, and any sample with fewer sequences than the depth was left out. V, D and J gene relative abundances were compared between groups with Wilcoxon rank sum tests, applying FDR correction. An intraclass correlation of roughly 95% for TCR richness and an average of around 71% across 60 to 80 gene segments were obtained from the blinded duplicates. What TCRdb holds here is the immuneACCESS table cut down to in-frame rearrangements. Part of the clones is not present; checked against another copy, under half of the missing clones reflect an unresolved V gene, and the others are unexplained. The DNA gave D and trimming, while V, J and clone size come from that table. The data table for this sample lists 31,000 or so clones. Under 5% of the sample belongs to the ten largest clones.

Recombination joined TRBV5-1 with TRBJ2-2, with TRBD2 tentatively as D gene (6 bases match). This TCR derives from a woman aged 18 to 75 with a cervical HPV16 infection that either progressed to CIN3+ or cleared (not recorded which). The sequenced sample was blood buffy coat. CDR3 sequence: CASSFLSGGNTGELFF. Incomplete CDR3 DNA: TGCGCCAGCAGCTTCCTTAGCGGAGGGAACACCGGGGAG.